This is a list of T cell receptor beta chains from one sample in a study of blood T cell repertoires in COVID-19. Here immunoSEQ multiplex PCR was the method, and the copy in TCRdb shows in-frame clones only, minus some. The repertoire includes some 350,000 clones, 80% to 90% of them detected once, and less than 6.5% sits in the top ten. The specimen was PBMCs or T cells enriched from blood (not recorded which). The receptors originated from a man aged 25 to 40 who had recovered from COVID-19. Both conserved end residues are part of each CDR3. Each record gives: CDR3 DNA, CDR3 protein, clone size, V gene, J gene, D gene. A D gene is named only where the DNA matches it firmly. Where a row states a size, it is once, few, many or the class of an expanded clone; other rows omit it.

DNA: TGTGCCAGCAGTTACAGGGGTGAGAGTTTAGTCGAGCAGTACTTC
CDR3: CASSYRGESLVEQYF
size: NA
V: TRBV6-5
J: TRBJ2-7
D: NA

DNA: TGTGCCAGTAGTCTGGACAGGTCCGCAACTAATGAAAAACTGTTTTTT
CDR3: CASSLDRSATNEKLFF
size: NA
V: TRBV19
J: TRBJ1-4
D: TRBD1

DNA: TGTGCCTGGAACCAGGGCGGGGGTCAGCCCCAGCATTTT
CDR3: CAWNQGGGQPQHF
size: NA
V: TRBV30
J: TRBJ1-5
D: NA

DNA: TGTGCCAGCAGCGTAGCCCTACTAGCGGGGGGCGAAGATACGCAGTATTTT
CDR3: CASSVALLAGGEDTQYF
size: NA
V: TRBV9
J: TRBJ2-3
D: TRBD2

DNA: TGTGCCAGCAGTGAAGCCCCGTCTGGCTACACCTTC
CDR3: CASSEAPSGYTF
size: NA
V: TRBV2
J: TRBJ1-2
D: NA

DNA: TGCAGCAATCCGGGCCGGGGGGGCTACACCTTC
CDR3: CSNPGRGGYTF
size: NA
V: TRBV20-1
J: TRBJ1-2
D: NA

DNA: TGCGCCAGCAGCCAAGTGTCAGCGGAGACCCAGTACTTC
CDR3: CASSQVSAETQYF
size: NA
V: TRBV4-1
J: TRBJ2-5
D: NA

DNA: TGTGCCAGCAGCTCCGTCCCGACACCCACCGGGGAGCTGTTTTTT
CDR3: CASSSVPTPTGELFF
size: NA
V: TRBV7-3
J: TRBJ2-2
D: NA

DNA: TGTGCCAGCAGCCCCCAGACAGGCTACGAGCAGTACTTC
CDR3: CASSPQTGYEQYF
size: NA
V: TRBV7-7
J: TRBJ2-7
D: NA

DNA: TGTGCCAGCAGTGCGGGACAGGACGAGCAGCCCCAGCATTTT
CDR3: CASSAGQDEQPQHF
size: NA
V: TRBV2
J: TRBJ1-5
D: TRBD1

DNA: TGTGCCAGCAGCCTTACGGACAGGGGTGGAAACACCATATATTTT
CDR3: CASSLTDRGGNTIYF
size: NA
V: TRBV3-1/TRBV3-2
J: TRBJ1-3
D: TRBD1

DNA: TGTGCCAGCAGCCAAGATCCGGGTCTGACTGAAGCTTTCTTT
CDR3: CASSQDPGLTEAFF
size: NA
V: TRBV4-2
J: TRBJ1-1
D: NA

DNA: TGTGCCAGCAGCAAAGGCCTGGACCGGACTTTCGTGGATGAAAAACTGTTTTTT
CDR3: CASSKGLDRTFVDEKLFF
size: NA
V: TRBV21-1
J: TRBJ1-4
D: NA

DNA: TGTGCCAGCAGTGCGAGACAGGGGAGCGAGCAGTACTTC
CDR3: CASSARQGSEQYF
size: NA
V: TRBV27
J: TRBJ2-7
D: TRBD1

DNA: TGCAGCATAGGGGATGGCTACACCTTC
CDR3: CSIGDGYTF
size: NA
V: TRBV20-1
J: TRBJ1-2
D: NA

DNA: TGTGCCAGCAGTTACTCGGCAGCCGGAGGCACTGAAGCTTTCTTT
CDR3: CASSYSAAGGTEAFF
size: NA
V: TRBV6-5
J: TRBJ1-1
D: NA

DNA: TGTGCCAGCAGCCCGGGACACCCCTACGAGCAGTACTTC
CDR3: CASSPGHPYEQYF
size: NA
V: TRBV5-6
J: TRBJ2-7
D: NA

DNA: TGTGCCAGCAGCCCCAGAGACAGGGAGGAGCAGTACTTC
CDR3: CASSPRDREEQYF
size: NA
V: TRBV7-7
J: TRBJ2-7
D: TRBD1

DNA: TGTGCCAGCAGCTTGATACAGGGTAACGAGCAGTACTTC
CDR3: CASSLIQGNEQYF
size: once
V: TRBV7-9
J: TRBJ2-7
D: NA

DNA: TGTGCCAGCAGCTTAGTTCGGGGGGGTCGCCCTTTTAGGTCACCCCTCCACTTT
CDR3: CASSLVRGGRPFRSPLHF
size: NA
V: TRBV7-8
J: TRBJ1-6
D: NA

DNA: TGCGCCAGCAGCGCAGGCCTAACGGAAGCTTTCTTT
CDR3: CASSAGLTEAFF
size: NA
V: TRBV5-1
J: TRBJ1-1
D: NA

DNA: TGTGCCAGCAGTTTGGTTGGGGGCCCAGGGGACGAGCAGTACTTC
CDR3: CASSLVGGPGDEQYF
size: NA
V: TRBV27
J: TRBJ2-7
D: NA

DNA: TGTGCCAGCAGTATGACAGATTACAATGAGCAGTTCTTC
CDR3: CASSMTDYNEQFF
size: NA
V: TRBV12-3/TRBV12-4
J: TRBJ2-1
D: NA

DNA: TGTGCCAGTAGAGGGACAGGAATTAAGAGGGAGACCCAGTACTTC
CDR3: CASRGTGIKRETQYF
size: NA
V: TRBV19
J: TRBJ2-5
D: TRBD1

DNA: TGTGCCAGCAGCCCCATCCAGGGTGCCTACGAGCAGTACTTC
CDR3: CASSPIQGAYEQYF
size: NA
V: TRBV7-9
J: TRBJ2-7
D: NA

DNA: TGTGCCAGCAGTTTATTTTCGGGGAAATCTGAAAAACTGTTTTTT
CDR3: CASSLFSGKSEKLFF
size: NA
V: TRBV28
J: TRBJ1-4
D: NA

DNA: TGTGCCAGAAGCTGTCTTCCGGGACAGTTGAACACTGAAGCTTTCTTT
CDR3: CARSCLPGQLNTEAFF
size: NA
V: TRBV7-5
J: TRBJ1-1
D: NA

DNA: TGTGCCAGCAGTTCGCCGACGGACGAGCGGCATTCACCCCTCCACTTT
CDR3: CASSSPTDERHSPLHF
size: once
V: TRBV27
J: TRBJ1-6
D: NA

DNA: TGTGCCAGCAGTGAGCGGGTTCTTTCTCACGAGCAGTACTTC
CDR3: CASSERVLSHEQYF
size: NA
V: TRBV6-1
J: TRBJ2-7
D: NA

DNA: TGCGCCAGCAGTGAGAGGGGGATGGAGTATGGCTACACCTTC
CDR3: CASSERGMEYGYTF
size: NA
V: TRBV10-2
J: TRBJ1-2
D: NA

DNA: TGTGCCACCCTCTCGGGTACGGGCGAGCAGTACTTC
CDR3: CATLSGTGEQYF
size: NA
V: TRBV6-5
J: TRBJ2-7
D: NA

DNA: TGTGCCAGCAGCCGGTTCCAGGGCAATGAGCAGTTCTTC
CDR3: CASSRFQGNEQFF
size: NA
V: TRBV3-1/TRBV3-2
J: TRBJ2-1
D: NA

DNA: TGTGCCAGCAGCCAAGACAGGGTCCTAACCACAGATACGCAGTATTTT
CDR3: CASSQDRVLTTDTQYF
size: NA
V: TRBV7-9
J: TRBJ2-3
D: TRBD1

DNA: TGTGCCAGCAGTCTCCGGACAGGTCTAACCTACGAGCAGTACTTC
CDR3: CASSLRTGLTYEQYF
size: NA
V: TRBV28
J: TRBJ2-7
D: TRBD1

DNA: TGCGCCAGCAGCTTGATTATTAACAACGAGCAGTACTTC
CDR3: CASSLIINNEQYF
size: NA
V: TRBV5-1
J: TRBJ2-7
D: NA

DNA: TGTGCCAGCAGCTTAAAGCGGGCGGACCGAGAGACCCAGTACTTC
CDR3: CASSLKRADRETQYF
size: NA
V: TRBV7-2
J: TRBJ2-5
D: NA

DNA: TGTGCCAGCTCACCAGTAGGGACTAGTTTCAATGAGCAGTTCTTC
CDR3: CASSPVGTSFNEQFF
size: NA
V: TRBV18
J: TRBJ2-1
D: TRBD2

DNA: TGTGCCAGCAGCGCGGACAGGCTGAACACTGAAGCTTTCTTT
CDR3: CASSADRLNTEAFF
size: NA
V: TRBV5-4
J: TRBJ1-1
D: TRBD1

DNA: TGTGCCAGCAGGGTTAGCCGTGTCACCGGGGAGCTGTTTTTT
CDR3: CASRVSRVTGELFF
size: NA
V: TRBV6-5
J: TRBJ2-2
D: NA

DNA: TGTGCCAGCAGTTTTAGGGGTTCGGATGGCTACACCTTC
CDR3: CASSFRGSDGYTF
size: NA
V: TRBV12-3/TRBV12-4
J: TRBJ1-2
D: NA

DNA: TGTGCCTGGAGTCGATGGGGGGACTCTGGAAACACCATATATTTT
CDR3: CAWSRWGDSGNTIYF
size: once
V: TRBV30
J: TRBJ1-3
D: NA